Below, 26 T cell receptor beta chains from the same sample are listed, as sequenced in a study of Ad26.COV2.S vaccination and SARS-CoV-2 variants. Libraries were prepared by immunoSEQ multiplex PCR; TCRdb keeps only in-frame clonotypes and omits some of them. The data show roughly 390,000 clones, with roughly nine tenths seen just once and 3.5% held by the top ten. As for treatment: roughly 18 received Ad26.COV2.S at low or high dose, single or two shots; roughly 5 received placebo; per-sample allocation not given. The samples were gathered on day 63 after the first injection of vaccine or placebo. The sample in question was peripheral blood, obtained in a trial of Ad26.COV2.S vaccine versus placebo. The source of these receptors is a person aged 18-60 years who received the Ad26.COV2.S COVID-19 vaccine or a placebo.

The chain employs TRBV4-1 and TRBJ2-3; D is unresolved. In germline, CDR1 is MGHRA, CDR2 YSYEKL. Trimming removed 0 bases from V and 0 bases from J, with 7 bases in between. The CDR3 extends over 15 amino acids. CDR3 residues: CASSQDGESTDTQYF. In nucleotides, the CDR3 is TGCGCCAGCAGCCAAGATGGGGAAAGCACAGATACGCAGTATTTT.

The table lists this clone with a few counts. The gene calls are TRBV25-1 and TRBJ1-6, with TRBD1 matching 9 bases. The CDR3 consists of 15 residues. V dropped 5 bases and J dropped 7; count of bases not matched to a gene: 6. CDR1 is MGHDK and CDR2 is SYGVNS in the germline V gene. The chain's CDR3 is CASSRFTGGNSPLHF. The CDR3 nucleotides are TGTGCCAGCAGTCGATTCACAGGGGGCAATTCACCCCTCCACTTT.

DNA of the CDR3: TGTGCCAGCAGCTCAAATCCCGAAAGGGTGAGAGCATATGGCTACACCTTC. Residues: CASSSNPERVRAYGYTF. V gene TRBV7-2 combines with J gene TRBJ1-2; no definite D call. Germline V lookup: CDR1 SGHTA, CDR2 FQGNSA. CDR3 size: 17 residues. The V and J ends lost 4 bases and 5 bases respectively, with 23 bases between them.

The rearrangement links TRBV11-3 to TRBJ2-1; 7 nucleotides line up with TRBD2. Germline CDR1 and CDR2: SGHNT and YENEEA. The V gene end was trimmed by 1 base and the J gene end by 9 bases; junction bases not matched to a gene: 3. This CDR3 is 13 amino acids long. CDR3 sequence (DNA): TGTGCCAGCAGCTTAGGACCGGGGGGTGAGCAGTTCTTC. It yields the protein CASSLGPGGEQFF.

Concerning this clone: This specimen includes other DNA sequences encoding the same CDR3. The chain links TRBV18 to TRBJ2-6; TRBD2 is a possible D gene (5 bases). The CDR3 is 15 amino acids. Germline CDR1 KGHSH, CDR2 LQKENI. Trimming cost V 3 bases and J 0 bases, with 6 bases left between them. The CDR3 nucleotides read TGTGCCAGCTCACCCCGGGACTCTGGGGCCAACGTCCTGACTTTC. This translates into CASSPRDSGANVLTF.

The CDR3 sequence is CAIGRDRAYNEQFF. Here the CDR3 DNA reads TGTGCCATTGGCCGGGACAGGGCCTACAATGAGCAGTTCTTC. V and J are TRBV15 and TRBJ2-1; the match to TRBD1 covers 9 bases. Germline CDR1 LNHNV, CDR2 YYDKDF (reference sequence). This CDR3 contains 14 residues. V dropped 10 bases and J dropped 2; count of bases not matched to a gene: 6.

The rearrangement links TRBV29-1 to TRBJ1-2, with 10 bases that match TRBD1. Per the germline V gene, CDR1 is SQVTM and CDR2 is ANQGSEA. CDR3 length equals 19 residues. Losses at the gene ends were 6 bases for V and 0 bases for J; bases not matched to a gene: 19. In DNA form, the CDR3 reads TGCAGCGTCGCCCGGGACAGAGGCACCGGACAGGGGGCTAACTATGGCTACACCTTC. Protein: CSVARDRGTGQGANYGYTF.

The chain links TRBV3-1 (or the pseudogene TRBV3-2) to TRBJ2-5; 12 positions agree with TRBD2. Germline CDR1 reads LGHDT; CDR2 reads YNNKEL (reference sequence). V lost 0 bases and J lost 0; bases outside the gene matches: 2. This CDR3 comprises 17 residues. In DNA form, the CDR3 reads TGTGCCAGCAGCCAAGAGTGGACTAGCGGGGACCAAGAGACCCAGTACTTC. Translated, it gives CASSQEWTSGDQETQYF.

The V call is TRBV18, the J call TRBJ1-2, with 10 positions matching TRBD1. CDR1 and CDR2 (germline): KGHSH, LQKENI. The CDR3 length is 14 residues. The trim removed 3 bases at V and 7 bases at J, leaving 5 bases unmatched. CDR3 sequence reads: CASSPGTGEVGYTF. Here the CDR3 DNA reads TGTGCCAGCTCACCCGGGACAGGGGAGGTTGGCTACACCTTC. Full variable domain (missing parts from reference TRBV18 and TRBJ1-2): NAGVMQNPRHLVRRRGQEARLRCSPMKGHSHVYWYRQLPEEGLKFMVYLQKENIIDESGMPKERFSAEFPKEGPSILRIQQVVRGDSAAYFCASSPGTGEVGYTFGSGTRLTVV.

The gene calls are TRBV9 and TRBJ1-3, with D unresolved. The V gene's germline CDR1 is SGDLS and CDR2 YYNGEE. With 3 bases removed from V and 4 bases from J, the gap between germline ends came to 5 bases. The CDR3 consists of 12 residues. The DNA of the CDR3 is TGTGCCAGCAGCGCGGACGGAAACACCATATATTTT. Translated, it gives CASSADGNTIYF.

The rearrangement uses TRBV2 and TRBJ1-5; D not resolved. Germline CDR1 reads SNHLY; CDR2 reads FYNNEI. The CDR3 extends over 14 amino acids. V lost 6 bases, J lost 2 bases, and 11 bases lay in between. As DNA, the CDR3 is TGTGCCAGCAGGGAAATCGTGGGCAATCAGCCCCAGCATTTT. Protein sequence: CASREIVGNQPQHF.

The rearrangement links TRBV3-1 (or the pseudogene TRBV3-2) to TRBJ2-7; a possible D gene is TRBD2 (5 bases). This CDR3 contains 12 residues. The ends were cut back, 4 bases at V and 7 bases at J, with 11 bases in the middle. The germline gives CDR1 LGHDT, CDR2 YNNKEL (reference sequence). CDR3 nucleotide sequence: TGTGCCAGCAGCCGCATGGAGGCGGAGCAGTACTTC. Translated: CASSRMEAEQYF.

The chain has TRBV7-2 and TRBJ1-2; D gene unclear. This CDR3 spans 14 amino acids. V was clipped by 1 base and J by 3 bases, with 9 bases between them. The germline V gene has CDR1 SGHTA and CDR2 FQGNSA. CDR3 sequence (DNA): TGTGCCAGCAGCTTAGAGCCGGGATACTATGGCTACACCTTC. This sequence encodes CASSLEPGYYGYTF.

This clone has only one observation. The V and J genes are TRBV6-5 and TRBJ1-2; D might be TRBD1 (6 bases). The CDR3 consists of 13 residues. Trimming pared 5 bases from V and 8 bases from J, leaving 15 bases between. CDR1 and CDR2 (germline): MNHEY, SVGAGI. CDR3 DNA sequence: TGTGCCAGCAGTAAACCAGGGGTCGGCGGCTACACCTTC. This gives the protein CASSKPGVGGYTF.

This chain joins TRBV2 and TRBJ2-1; D call uncertain. CDR3 length: 12 amino acids. CDR1 and CDR2 (germline): SNHLY, FYNNEI. V was cut by 5 bases and J by 8 bases, with 10 bases left in between. The CDR3 nucleotides are TGTGCCAGCAGTTACCTAAGCGATGAGCAGTTCTTC. Its protein product is CASSYLSDEQFF.

The rearrangement links TRBV29-1 to TRBJ1-2; D ambiguous. CDR3 length: 13 residues. The germline V gene has CDR1 SQVTM and CDR2 ANQGSEA. The V end was cut by 3 bases, the J end by 4 bases, with 12 bases between. Written as DNA, the CDR3 is TGCAGCGTTGAGGTCGGTCAGTCCTATGGCTACACCTTC. Translating gives CSVEVGQSYGYTF. The variable domain in full, completed from reference TRBV29-1 and TRBJ1-2, reads SAVISQKPSRDICQRGTSLTIQCQVDSQVTMMFWYRQQPGQSLTLIATANQGSEATYESGFVIDKFPISRPNLTFSTLTVSNMSPEDSSIYLCSVEVGQSYGYTFGSGTRLTVV.

This chain links TRBV7-9 with TRBJ2-3, with 9 bases aligning to TRBD2. The V gene's germline CDR1 is SEHNR and CDR2 FQNEAQ (reference sequence). Trimming cost V 2 bases and J 1 base; bases outside gene matches: 13. The CDR3 sequence is 19 residues long. This chain's CDR3 is CASSLLRLAGRGGTDTQYF. CDR3 sequence (DNA): TGTGCCAGCAGCTTACTGAGGCTAGCGGGGCGAGGAGGCACAGATACGCAGTATTTT.

This chain uses TRBV6-2 or TRBV6-3 with TRBJ1-2; weak D call: TRBD1 (5 bases). This CDR3 is built from 13 residues. Germline CDR1 MNHEY, CDR2 SVGEGT. Trimming cost V 6 bases and J 4 bases, with 12 bases left between them. The CDR3 DNA is TGTGCCAGCAGCATAACAGGACTCTATGGCTACACCTTC. Translation: CASSITGLYGYTF.

V gene TRBV19 combines with J gene TRBJ2-4, with 14 nucleotides matching TRBD2. Losses at the gene ends were 2 bases for V and 1 base for J; bases not matched to a gene: 13. Germline V lookup: CDR1 LNHDA, CDR2 SQIVND (reference sequence). CDR3 length: 21 residues. CDR3 protein: CASSIFVMTSGGARAKNIQYF. The DNA for the CDR3 is TGTGCCAGTAGTATATTTGTAATGACTAGCGGGGGGGCCAGGGCCAAAAACATTCAGTACTTC.

This chain uses TRBV3-1 (or the pseudogene TRBV3-2) with TRBJ2-7; 8 nucleotides match TRBD1. The CDR3 extends over 12 amino acids. From germline, CDR1 is LGHDT and CDR2 YNNKEL (reference sequence). Losses at the gene ends were 6 bases for V and 6 bases for J; bases not matched to a gene: 4. The CDR3 reads CASRTTGGEQYF. The CDR3 coding sequence is TGTGCCAGCAGAACTACAGGGGGCGAGCAGTACTTC.

The chain employs TRBV6-1 and TRBJ2-3, with 7 bases that match TRBD2. Trimming removed 1 base from V and 5 bases from J; junction bases left unmatched: 3. CDR3 length: 14 amino acids. Germline V gene lookup returns CDR1 MNHNS and CDR2 SASEGT. The CDR3, as DNA: TGTGCCAGCAGTGAAGGCGGGGAGGGAGATACGCAGTATTTT. It encodes CASSEGGEGDTQYF.

This chain joins TRBV5-6 and TRBJ1-3, with D uncertain. Trimming took 4 bases from V and 0 from J, leaving 8 bases between them. Germline CDR1 is SGHDT and CDR2 is YYEEEE. The CDR3 runs 14 residues. CDR3 region: CASSPTVSGNTIYF. The CDR3 nucleotides read TGTGCCAGCAGCCCAACGGTCTCTGGAAACACCATATATTTT.

V gene TRBV27 combines with J gene TRBJ1-4; D uncertain. Germline V gene data show CDR1 as MNHEY and CDR2 as SMNVEV (reference sequence). The CDR3 sequence is 13 residues long. Trimming removed 5 bases from V and 8 bases from J, with 12 bases in between. CDR3 region: CASSPGLREKLFF. DNA for the CDR3: TGTGCCAGCAGTCCCGGACTCCGAGAAAAACTGTTTTTT.

The chain combines TRBV5-1 with TRBJ2-1; D gene ambiguous. V shed 5 bases and J shed 2 bases, with 14 bases lying between them. CDR1 and CDR2 from the germline V gene are SGHRS and YFSETQ. The CDR3 has 15 amino acids. The chain's CDR3 is CASRHTELAYNEQFF. DNA for the CDR3: TGCGCCAGCAGACACACGGAGTTGGCCTACAATGAGCAGTTCTTC.

The rearrangement links TRBV27 to TRBJ1-2, with a weak D call TRBD1 (5 bases). The CDR3 has 16 amino acids. CDR1 MNHEY and CDR2 SMNVEV come from the germline V gene (reference sequence). The germline V and J ends were trimmed by 0 bases and 0 bases, with 11 bases remaining between them. The CDR3 is CASSLSVGAANYGYTF. The CDR3 DNA is TGTGCCAGCAGTTTATCAGTAGGGGCGGCTAACTATGGCTACACCTTC.

This chain uses TRBV6-5 with TRBJ2-7; the D gene is possibly TRBD2 (6 bases). In germline, CDR1 is MNHEY, CDR2 SVGAGI. V dropped 11 bases and J dropped 5 bases, with 13 bases sitting between them. The CDR3 spans 11 residues. CDR3 loop: CALSGVDEQYF. The CDR3 coding sequence is TGTGCCCTCTCGGGGGTTGACGAGCAGTACTTC.